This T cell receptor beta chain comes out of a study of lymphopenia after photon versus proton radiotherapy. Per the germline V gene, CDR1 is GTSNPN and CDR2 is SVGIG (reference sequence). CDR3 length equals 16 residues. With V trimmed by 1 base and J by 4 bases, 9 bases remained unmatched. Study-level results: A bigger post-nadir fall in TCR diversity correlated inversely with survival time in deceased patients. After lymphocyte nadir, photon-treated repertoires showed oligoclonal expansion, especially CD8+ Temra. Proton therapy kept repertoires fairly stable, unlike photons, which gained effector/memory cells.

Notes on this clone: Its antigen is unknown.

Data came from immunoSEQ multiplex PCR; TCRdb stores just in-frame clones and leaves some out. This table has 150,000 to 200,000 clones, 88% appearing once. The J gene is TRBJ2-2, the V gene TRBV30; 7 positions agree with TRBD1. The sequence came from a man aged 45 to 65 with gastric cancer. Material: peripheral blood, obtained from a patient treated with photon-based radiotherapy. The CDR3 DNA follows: TGTGCCTGGAGTGGGCTCGACAGGGTGGCCACCGGGGAGCTGTTTTTT. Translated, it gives CAWSGLDRVATGELFF.